This T cell receptor (beta chain) was recovered during a study of vaccination and CD4 T cells after COVID-19. Turning to the study itself: The post-COVID samples were taken a median approximately 3.5 months after diagnosis, anywhere from 35 to 161. As a positive control, some control cultures were given a CEFX pool, while others were given an HIV-1 Nef pool or no peptide.

Specified treatment: approximately nine-day PBMC culture with coronavirus spike peptide pools or control peptides (ViraFEST assay). For ViraFEST, peptide pools expanded antigen-specific T cells, after which the TCRs were sequenced. A few counts support this clonotype. The antigen is not known. With the Oncomine TCR Beta short-read assay, DNA from cultured CD4+ T cells was sequenced. Each CDR3 protein gets one entry after TCRdb re-called the PCR reads with MiXCR. The sample includes approximately 12,000 distinct CDR3 sequences, approximately 51% of them seen just once. The ends were cut back, 4 bases at V and 2 bases at J, with 11 bases in the middle. Germline-derived CDR1 and CDR2 are SNHLY and FYNNEI. This CDR3 spans 14 amino acids.

The chain links TRBV2 to TRBJ1-2; TRBD1 is a possible D gene (6 bases). Sequencing was performed on cultured CD4+ T cells from blood, taken after SARS-CoV-2 vaccination. This sequence originates from a human donor with COVID-19. The CDR3: CASSGQVANYGYTF. The CDR3 DNA follows: TGTGCCAGCAGTGGACAGGTAGCCAACTATGGCTACACCTTC. Full variable domain (remainder filled in from reference TRBV2 and TRBJ1-2): EPEVTQTPSHQVTQMGQEVILRCVPISNHLYFYWYRQILGQKVEFLVSFYNNEISEKSEIFDDQFSVERPDGSNFTLKIRSTKLEDSAMYFCASSGQVANYGYTFGSGTRLTVV.